Sequencing of this T cell receptor beta chain was carried out in a study of T cells in narcolepsy (dated by TCRdb to 2016 to 2018). Regarding the study in general: The study enrolled patients with narcolepsy type 1 or type 2 (NT1, NT2) together with healthy control donors. To look for autoreactive T cells in narcolepsy patients that target self-antigens of hypocretin neurons (hypocretin, TRIB2), the study used TCR Vbeta sequencing to follow clonotypes in blood and CSF.

The research as a whole found: No sequences matching autoreactive T cell clones were contained in some blood memory CD4+ repertoires from patients and controls. Autoreactive clonotypes were reported to be detected serially in the blood of the same patients and of different patients, but not in the blood of healthy controls. Numbers of sequenced blood memory CD4+ clonotypes were comparable, with averages of some 40,000 in patients and fewer than 35,000 in controls. HCRT-specific and TRIB2-specific autoreactive clonotypes were highlighted in plots that compared CD4+ T cell clonotypes in CSF versus blood from the same patient.

The CDR3 covers 16 residues, taking in both the cysteine and the phenylalanine. Only the CDR3 portion is preserved as DNA: 48 bases, with reading frame beginning at the first base. Via the germline V gene, CDR1 is SGHAT and CDR2 FQNNGV. V and J are truncated by 1 base and 6 bases respectively, leaving an intervening sequence of 16 bases. Concerning this clone itself: It lacks a known antigen. No quality values exist for individual bases; no much larger clone is one base distant.

Libraries were prepared through the immunoSEQ multiplex PCR assay. TCRdb re-hosts the immuneACCESS table, in-frame sequences only. Its copies lack some clones; in the studies checked, an unresolved V gene accounts for under half of them, and the cause for the rest is not known. The sample includes tens of thousands of clones, with over 75% observed a single time. The ten largest clones represent about 1.5% of the sample. For TCR Vbeta sequencing, memory CD4+ T cells were sorted ex vivo from the peripheral blood of narcolepsy patients and healthy controls. The receptor chain draws on TRBV11-2 and TRBJ1-5; a confident D gene designation cannot be given. This receptor was identified in a human donor with narcolepsy. The sequenced sample consisted of CD45RA- memory CD4+ T cells from PBMCs. The cell subset or site label for this specimen denotes: memory T cells sorted ex vivo from peripheral blood. The DNA sequence is given as TGTGCCAGCAGCTTAGCGAAGGGTAGGTGGTTTCAGCCCCAGCATTTT. Translated, this is CASSLAKGRWFQPQHF.